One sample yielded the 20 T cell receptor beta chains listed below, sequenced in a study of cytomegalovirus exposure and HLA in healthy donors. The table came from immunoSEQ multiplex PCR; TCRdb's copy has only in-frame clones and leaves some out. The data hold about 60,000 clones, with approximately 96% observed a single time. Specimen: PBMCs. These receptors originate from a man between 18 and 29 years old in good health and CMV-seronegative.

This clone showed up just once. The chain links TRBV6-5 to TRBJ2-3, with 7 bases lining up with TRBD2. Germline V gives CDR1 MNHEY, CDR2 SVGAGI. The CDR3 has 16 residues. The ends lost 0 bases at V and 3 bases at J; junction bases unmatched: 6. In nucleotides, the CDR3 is TGTGCCAGCAGTTACTCGGGGAGGGAGGAGACAGATACGCAGTATTTT. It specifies CASSYSGREETDTQYF.

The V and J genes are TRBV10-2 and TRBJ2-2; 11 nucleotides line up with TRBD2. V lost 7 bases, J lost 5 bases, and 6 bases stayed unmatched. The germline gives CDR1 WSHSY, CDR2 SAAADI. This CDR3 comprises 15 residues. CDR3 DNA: TGCGCCAGCAACCTAGCGGGAGGCGAAACCGGGGAGCTGTTTTTT. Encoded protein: CASNLAGGETGELFF.

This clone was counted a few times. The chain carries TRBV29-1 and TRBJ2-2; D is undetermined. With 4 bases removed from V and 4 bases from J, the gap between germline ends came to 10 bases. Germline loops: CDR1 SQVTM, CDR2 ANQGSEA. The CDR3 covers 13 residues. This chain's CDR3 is CSVVGSGTGELFF. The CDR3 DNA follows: TGCAGCGTTGTAGGCTCGGGCACCGGGGAGCTGTTTTTT.

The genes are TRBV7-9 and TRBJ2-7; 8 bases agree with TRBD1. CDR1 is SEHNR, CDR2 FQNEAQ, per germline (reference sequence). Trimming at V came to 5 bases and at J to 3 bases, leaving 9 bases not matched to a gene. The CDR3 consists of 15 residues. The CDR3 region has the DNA TGTGCCAGCAGCCCGCTGACAGGGGTGCTCTACGAGCAGTACTTC. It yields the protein CASSPLTGVLYEQYF.

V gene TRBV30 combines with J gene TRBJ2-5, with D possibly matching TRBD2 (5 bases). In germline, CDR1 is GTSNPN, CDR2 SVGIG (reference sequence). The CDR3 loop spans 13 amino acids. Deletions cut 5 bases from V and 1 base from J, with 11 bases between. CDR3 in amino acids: CAWAGLLQETQYF. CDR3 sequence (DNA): TGTGCCTGGGCGGGCTTACTCCAAGAGACCCAGTACTTC.

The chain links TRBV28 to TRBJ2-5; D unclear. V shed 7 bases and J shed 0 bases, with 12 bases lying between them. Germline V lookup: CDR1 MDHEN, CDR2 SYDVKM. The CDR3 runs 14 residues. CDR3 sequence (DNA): TGTGCCAGCATCCCGTCCTCGTACCAAGAGACCCAGTACTTC. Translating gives CASIPSSYQETQYF.

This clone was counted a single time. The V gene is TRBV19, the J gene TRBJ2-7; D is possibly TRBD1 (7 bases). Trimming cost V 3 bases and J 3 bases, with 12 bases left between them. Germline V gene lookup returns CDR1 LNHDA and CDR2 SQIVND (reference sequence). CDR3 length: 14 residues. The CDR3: CASSMRGDSYEQYF. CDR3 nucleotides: TGTGCCAGTAGTATGAGGGGGGACAGCTACGAGCAGTACTTC.

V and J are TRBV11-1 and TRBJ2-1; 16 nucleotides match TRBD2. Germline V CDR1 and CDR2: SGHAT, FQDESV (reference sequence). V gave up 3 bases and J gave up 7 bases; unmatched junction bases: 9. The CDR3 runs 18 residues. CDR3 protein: CASSLRGLAGGPGNEQFF. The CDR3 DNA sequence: TGTGCCAGCAGCTTGCGGGGACTAGCGGGAGGGCCGGGGAATGAGCAGTTCTTC.

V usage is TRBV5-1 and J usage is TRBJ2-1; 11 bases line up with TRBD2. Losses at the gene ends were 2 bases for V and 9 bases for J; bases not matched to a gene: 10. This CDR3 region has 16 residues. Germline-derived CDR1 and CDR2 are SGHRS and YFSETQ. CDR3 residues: CASSLTIAGGPSEQFF. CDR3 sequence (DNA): TGCGCCAGCAGCTTAACAATAGCGGGAGGGCCAAGTGAGCAGTTCTTC. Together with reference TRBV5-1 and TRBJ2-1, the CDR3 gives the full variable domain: KAGVTQTPRYLIKTRGQQVTLSCSPISGHRSVSWYQQTPGQGLQFLFEYFSETQRNKGNFPGRFSGRQFSNSRSEMNVSTLELGDSALYLCASSLTIAGGPSEQFFGPGTRLTVL.

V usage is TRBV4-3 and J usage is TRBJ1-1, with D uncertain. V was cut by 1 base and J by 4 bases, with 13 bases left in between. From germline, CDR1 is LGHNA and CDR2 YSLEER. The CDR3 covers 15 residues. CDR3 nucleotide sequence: TGCGCCAGCAGCCAAGTGGGCGGTGAGGGCACTGAAGCTTTCTTT. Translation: CASSQVGGEGTEAFF.

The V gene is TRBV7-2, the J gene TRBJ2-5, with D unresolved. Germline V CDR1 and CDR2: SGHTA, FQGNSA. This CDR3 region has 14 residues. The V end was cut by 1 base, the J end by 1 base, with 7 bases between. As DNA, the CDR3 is TGTGCCAGCAGCTTAGGGGCCATCCAAGAGACCCAGTACTTC. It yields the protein CASSLGAIQETQYF.

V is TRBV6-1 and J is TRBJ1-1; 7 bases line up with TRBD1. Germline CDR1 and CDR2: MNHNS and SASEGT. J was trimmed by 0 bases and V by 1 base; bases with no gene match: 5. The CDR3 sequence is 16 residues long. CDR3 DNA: TGTGCCAGCAGTGAAGAGGGACAGAGAATGAACACTGAAGCTTTCTTT. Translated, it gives CASSEEGQRMNTEAFF.

DNA for the CDR3: TGTGCCAGCAGCCTAACGAAGTCGGGAAACATTCAGTACTTC. This encodes CASSLTKSGNIQYF. The chain joins TRBV5-4 to TRBJ2-4; D uncertain. CDR1 is SGHNT, CDR2 YYREEE, per germline (reference sequence). The CDR3 totals 14 residues. Trimming took off 4 bases at V and 6 bases at J, with 14 bases between the two ends.

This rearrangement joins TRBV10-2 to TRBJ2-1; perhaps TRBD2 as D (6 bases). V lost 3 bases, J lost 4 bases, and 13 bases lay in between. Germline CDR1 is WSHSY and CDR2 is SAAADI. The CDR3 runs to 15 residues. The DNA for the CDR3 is TGCGCCAGCAGTGAACTAGCCGGGTGGTACAATGAGCAGTTCTTC. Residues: CASSELAGWYNEQFF.

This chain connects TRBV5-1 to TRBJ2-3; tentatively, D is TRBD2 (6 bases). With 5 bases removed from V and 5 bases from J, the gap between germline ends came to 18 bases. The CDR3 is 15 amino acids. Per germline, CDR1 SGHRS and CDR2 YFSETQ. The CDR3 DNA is TGCGCCAGCAGTGGCCAACTAGCCTCAATAGATACGCAGTATTTT. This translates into CASSGQLASIDTQYF.

The CDR3 here is CASTESGTGGSEQYF. CDR3 nucleotides: TGTGCCAGTACTGAGAGCGGGACAGGGGGCTCCGAGCAGTACTTC. This chain links TRBV7-9 with TRBJ2-7, with 12 nucleotides matching TRBD1. V gave up 9 bases and J gave up 6 bases; unmatched junction bases: 12. The germline V gene encodes CDR1 SEHNR and CDR2 FQNEAQ (reference sequence). The CDR3 totals 15 residues.

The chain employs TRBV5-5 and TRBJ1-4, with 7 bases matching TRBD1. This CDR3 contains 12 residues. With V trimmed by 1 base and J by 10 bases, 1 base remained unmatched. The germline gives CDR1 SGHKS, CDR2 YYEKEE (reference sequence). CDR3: CASSLPGGKLFF. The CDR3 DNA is TGTGCCAGCAGCTTGCCAGGGGGAAAACTGTTTTTT.

The CDR3 DNA reads as TGTGCCATCAGCGGACAGGATGGGGATGAAAAACTGTTTTTT. It encodes CAISGQDGDEKLFF. The gene calls are TRBV10-3 and TRBJ1-4, with 7 bases fitting TRBD1. J was trimmed by 6 bases and V by 6 bases; bases with no gene match: 7. Germline V gene data show CDR1 as ENHRY and CDR2 as SYGVKD. CDR3 length equals 14 residues.

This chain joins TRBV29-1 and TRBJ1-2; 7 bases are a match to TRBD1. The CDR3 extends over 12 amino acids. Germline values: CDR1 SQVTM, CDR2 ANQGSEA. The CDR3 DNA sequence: TGCCAAGCGACAGGGTCCGACTATGGCTACACCTTC. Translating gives CQATGSDYGYTF.

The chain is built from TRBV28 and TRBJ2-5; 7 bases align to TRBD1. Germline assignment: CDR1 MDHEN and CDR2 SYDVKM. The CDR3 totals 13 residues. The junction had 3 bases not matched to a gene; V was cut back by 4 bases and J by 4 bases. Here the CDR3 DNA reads TGTGCCAGCAGTTCCGGACAGGCAGAGACCCAGTACTTC. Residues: CASSSGQAETQYF.